This T cell receptor beta chain was documented in a study of pediatric ulcerative colitis. Profiled with immunoSEQ multiplex PCR; TCRdb holds only in-frame clones, not every one. The data show tens of thousands of clones, 75% to 90% seen once. Controls: normal colonoscopy findings, no IBD within the following year. With 0 bases removed from V and 3 bases from J, the gap between germline ends came to 10 bases. The CDR3 sequence is 15 residues long. In germline, CDR1 is LGHNT, CDR2 FRNRAP. This clonotype originated in a boy between 10 and 17 years old who was a control in a study of pediatric ulcerative colitis. Sequencing used blood. The chain links TRBV12-5 to TRBJ2-3; no firm D call. The CDR3 DNA reads TGTGCTAGTGGTTTGGTACTCGAGGTTACAGATACGCAGTATTTT. It encodes CASGLVLEVTDTQYF.